This T cell receptor beta chain was found in a study of blood T cell repertoires in COVID-19. On the study more broadly: The United States, Italy and Spain provided the acute and convalescent COVID-19 samples. PBMCs, B-cell-depleted T cells, or T cells provided the cDNA or gDNA that made up the material.

Source study methods: Nucleated cell counts were estimated from reference gene primer amplification. TCRdb keeps only in-frame clones here, not all; method: immunoSEQ multiplex PCR. V and J calls and clone size come straight from that table; D and trimming were deduced from the DNA. The sample holds 110,000 or so clones, around 88% seen once. This CDR3 has 17 amino acids. V dropped 5 bases and J dropped 3 bases, with 20 bases sitting between them. Germline V gene lookup returns CDR1 MNHEY and CDR2 SMNVEV (reference sequence). This sequence originates from a human donor with acute or convalescent COVID-19. The donor label of this sample is uncertain. The source material was peripheral blood. The chain has TRBV27 and TRBJ2-1; tentatively, D is TRBD1 (5 bases). CDR3 sequence (DNA): TGTGCCAGCAGTCTACAGGACCCTCAAAAAAGCTACAATGAGCAGTTCTTC. Residues: CASSLQDPQKSYNEQFF.